This T cell receptor (beta chain) was identified during a study of breast tumors, draining lymph nodes, adjacent tissues. Overall study results and limits: Tumor repertoires ranked between lymph nodes and nontumor tissue in diversity, with V and J gene preferences.

MiXCR was run by TCRdb on the multiplex PCR reads, yielding one entry per CDR3 protein. The data hold nearly 110,000 distinct CDR3 sequences, with around 30% observed a single time. Breast cancer patients provided tissue from their axillary draining lymph nodes. This clonotype was found many times. Its antigen is undetermined. The length of the CDR3 is 15 residues. Germline CDR1 SGDLS, CDR2 YYNGEE. V shed 4 bases, J shed 3 bases, and the junction held 6 bases outside the gene matches. What was sequenced was axillary lymph node tissue. The source is a female donor with breast cancer. Some clones in this sample may be carry-over from other donors' samples. The chain carries TRBV9 and TRBJ2-3; 9 nucleotides agree with TRBD1. The CDR3 loop reads CASSPWDRVTDTQYF. The DNA for the CDR3 is TGTGCCAGCAGCCCCTGGGACAGGGTTACAGATACGCAGTATTTT.